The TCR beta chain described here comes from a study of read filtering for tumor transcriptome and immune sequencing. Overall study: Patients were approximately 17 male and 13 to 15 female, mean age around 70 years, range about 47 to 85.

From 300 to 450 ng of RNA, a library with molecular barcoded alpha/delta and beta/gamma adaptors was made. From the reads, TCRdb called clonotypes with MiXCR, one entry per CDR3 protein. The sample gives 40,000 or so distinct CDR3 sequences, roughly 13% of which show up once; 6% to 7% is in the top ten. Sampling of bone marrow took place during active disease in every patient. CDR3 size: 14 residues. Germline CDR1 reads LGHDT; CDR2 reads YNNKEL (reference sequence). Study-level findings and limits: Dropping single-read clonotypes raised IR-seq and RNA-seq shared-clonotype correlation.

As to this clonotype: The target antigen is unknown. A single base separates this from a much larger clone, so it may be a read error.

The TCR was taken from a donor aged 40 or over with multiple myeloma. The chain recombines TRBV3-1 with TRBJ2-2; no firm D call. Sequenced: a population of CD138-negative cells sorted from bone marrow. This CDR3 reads CASSRSGHTRELFF. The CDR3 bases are TGTGCCAGCAGCCGGTCAGGTCACACCAGGGAGCTGTTTTTT.